Ten or more counts support the clone carrying this T cell receptor beta chain. Its antigen is not identified. An end of the junction differs from the germline gene, which may be a read error. The length of the CDR3 is 14 residues. The germline V gene has CDR1 SGHRS and CDR2 YFSETQ. According to the study, TCR beta libraries were built with iRepertoire HTBI primers and CDR3-region Arm-PCR. Via MiXCR, TCRdb re-called the multiplex PCR reads, giving one row per CDR3 protein. In the table there are about 420,000 distinct CDR3 sequences, about a quarter of which are singletons. The sample comes from a study of regulatory T cells in long-lasting Graves disease. Study-level findings and limits: It was peripheral blood alone, not thyroid tissue, that was studied.

Regarding time point: persistent/refractory GD, antithyroid drugs over 5 years with positive TRAb. There was RNA extracted from PBMCs, and the TCR library was made from it. Diagnoses of Graves' disease were made by American Thyroid Association guidelines. The chain combines TRBV5-1 with TRBJ1-1; 8 nucleotides line up with TRBD1. The source material was peripheral blood mononuclear cells (PBMCs), sampled when the disease was refractory, from a patient treated with antithyroid drugs. This clonotype was sampled from a female donor with Graves disease. The CDR3 is CASSSGGMGTEAFF. In nucleotides, the CDR3 is TGTGCCAGCAGCTCAGGGGGCATGGGCACTGAAGCTTTCTTT. Drawing the rest from reference TRBV5-1 and TRBJ1-1, the complete variable domain is KAGVTQTPRYLIKTRGQQVTLSCSPISGHRSVSWYQQTPGQGLQFLFEYFSETQRNKGNFPGRFSGRQFSNSRSEMNVSTLELGDSALYLCASSSGGMGTEAFFGQGTRLTVV.